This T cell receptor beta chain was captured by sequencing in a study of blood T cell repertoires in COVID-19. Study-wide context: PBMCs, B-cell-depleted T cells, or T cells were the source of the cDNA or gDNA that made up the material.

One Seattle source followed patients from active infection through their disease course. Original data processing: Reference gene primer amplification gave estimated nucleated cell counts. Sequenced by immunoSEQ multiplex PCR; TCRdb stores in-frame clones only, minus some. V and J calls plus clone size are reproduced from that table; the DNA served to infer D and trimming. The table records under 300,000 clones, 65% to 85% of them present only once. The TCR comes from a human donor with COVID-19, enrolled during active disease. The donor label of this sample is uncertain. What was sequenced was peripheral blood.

The chain's CDR3 is CASSALTSGNEQFF. CDR3 nucleotides: TGCGCCAGCAGCGCCTTAACTAGCGGCAATGAGCAGTTCTTC. The rearrangement uses TRBV5-1 and TRBJ2-1, with 8 bases matching TRBD2. Germline values: CDR1 SGHRS, CDR2 YFSETQ. CDR3 size: 14 residues. The V segment lost 4 bases and the J segment 6 bases; nucleotides outside the gene matches: 6.